The present T cell receptor (beta chain) was sequenced within a study of cytomegalovirus exposure and HLA in healthy donors. Study results and caveats: Several V segments, TRBV6-2 and TRBV6-3 among them, could not be told apart and were dropped. The availability of immune exposure information extended only to CMV serostatus. Among the most significant clusters, several appeared linked to common viral pathogens in a later analysis.

Regarding this clone: Its specificity is unknown.

The germline V and J ends were trimmed by 5 bases and 7 bases, with 18 bases remaining between them. This CDR3 spans 15 amino acids. Germline lookup yields CDR1 LNHDA and CDR2 SQIVND (reference sequence). PCR primers comprised 60 Vbeta and 13 Jbeta primers. Profiling relied on immunoSEQ multiplex PCR, and the TCRdb table lists in-frame clones only, not all of them. There are 190,000 or so clones in the sample; 82% occur only once, and around 6% lies in the top ten. The rearrangement links TRBV19 to TRBJ1-5; D possibly corresponds to TRBD1 (5 bases). Sequenced input: PBMCs. The clonotype was recovered from a woman aged 45-60 years in good health and CMV-seropositive. The CDR3 reads CASSPEMMGRQPQHF. The CDR3 region has the DNA TGTGCCAGTAGTCCGGAGATGATGGGGCGCCAGCCCCAGCATTTT.